The clone carrying this TCR beta chain was seen just once. The CDR3 sequence is 16 residues long. CDR1 is SGDLS, CDR2 YYNGEE, per germline. Trimming cost V 0 bases and J 4 bases; bases outside gene matches: 7. The sample is drawn from a study of cytomegalovirus exposure and HLA in healthy donors. Clones were sequenced by immunoSEQ multiplex PCR, and TCRdb holds only the in-frame ones, with some missing. The profile covers roughly 98,000 clones, with over 75% appearing a single time and over 6% taken by the ten largest. The chain recombines TRBV9 with TRBJ2-5; 9 nucleotides line up with TRBD2. The specimen sequenced was PBMCs. The source is a man between 18 and 29 years old in good health and CMV-seropositive. CDR3 amino acids: CASSVAVSGGGETQYF. The CDR3 DNA sequence: TGTGCCAGCAGCGTAGCTGTTAGCGGGGGCGGAGAGACCCAGTACTTC. The full variable domain, rest sourced from reference TRBV9 and TRBJ2-5, is DSGVTQTPKHLITATGQRVTLRCSPRSGDLSVYWYQQSLDQGLQFLIQYYNGEERAKGNILERFSAQQFPDLHSELNLSSLELGDSALYFCASSVAVSGGGETQYFGPGTRLLVL.